These T cell receptor beta chains were read from a single sample in a study of T-cell memory formation after mild COVID-19. MiXCR, run by TCRdb on the 5' RACE reads, gives a single entry per CDR3 protein. The data contain fewer than 350,000 distinct CDR3 sequences, 8.2% of them singletons. The material sequenced was PBMCs or a T cell subset sorted from them (not recorded which). These receptors originate from a man in his late teens or twenties who had mild COVID-19 (a few samples of this study predate the infection). Cell type and time point are not known. The CDR3 runs from the conserved cysteine through the conserved F or W. The order of the fields is J gene, CDR3 length, D gene, clone size, V gene, CDR3 DNA, CDR3 protein. A D gene is named only where the DNA matches it firmly. Rows may omit the clone size; those that give it use once, few, many or a size class.

>TRBJ2-3|13|NA|medium-sized|TRBV6-2/TRBV6-3
TGTGCCAGCAGTTTGACTAGCACAGATACGCAGTATTTT
CASSLTSTDTQYF
>TRBJ2-1|17|TRBD2|many|TRBV5-5
TGTGCCAGCAGCCCCAGACTAGCGGGGGGGTCCTACAATGAGCAGTTCTTC
CASSPRLAGGSYNEQFF
>TRBJ2-1|15|TRBD2|few|TRBV7-8
TGTGCCAGCAGCTTAAGCGGGGGGGCTAGGAATGAGCAGTTCTTC
CASSLSGGARNEQFF
>TRBJ2-7|14|NA|many|TRBV11-2
TGTGCCAGCAGCTTAACACAGGGTCATTACGAGCAGTACTTC
CASSLTQGHYEQYF
>TRBJ2-1|14|TRBD2|few|TRBV6-5
TGTGCCAGCAGTTTAGCGGGGGGGCGAGGTGAGCAGTTCTTC
CASSLAGGRGEQFF
>TRBJ1-4|16|NA|few|TRBV7-6
TGTGCCAGCAGCTTAGGGGGGCTCTATCTTAATGAAAAACTGTTTTTT
CASSLGGLYLNEKLFF
>TRBJ1-1|14|NA|few|TRBV5-1
TGCGCCAGCAGCATGACAGCAATGAACACTGAAGCTTTCTTT
CASSMTAMNTEAFF
>TRBJ2-1|16|TRBD1|NA|TRBV7-3
TGTGCCAGCAGCCTCATGACCGGGACAGGGTTCAATGAGCAGTTCTTC
CASSLMTGTGFNEQFF
>TRBJ2-3|12|NA|few|TRBV29-1
TGCAGCGTAAAACAACTAGCAGATACGCAGTATTTT
CSVKQLADTQYF
>TRBJ2-6|14|NA|NA|TRBV21-1
TGTGCCAGCACAAAGGGCTCTGGGGCCAACGTCCTGACTTTC
CASTKGSGANVLTF
>TRBJ2-7|17|NA|few|TRBV5-1
TGCGCCAGCAGCTTGGTTATAGGCCCGATCGTCAGATACGAGCAGTACTTC
CASSLVIGPIVRYEQYF
>TRBJ2-1|20|TRBD1|many|TRBV4-3
TGCGCCAGCAGCCGCAAACTCAGTTCCGGGACAGCGACCAGATACAATGAGCAGTTCTTC
CASSRKLSSGTATRYNEQFF
>TRBJ1-1|12|NA|NA|TRBV6-1
TGTGCCAGCAGTGATTTCGACACTGAAGCTTTCTTT
CASSDFDTEAFF
>TRBJ1-1|15|TRBD1|few|TRBV11-2
TGTGCCAGCAGGTCTCCGGGACAGGGCAACACTGAAGCTTTCTTT
CASRSPGQGNTEAFF
>TRBJ2-7|15|NA|NA|TRBV7-2
TGTGCCAGCAGCTTAGCGGTACAGTCGAACTACGAGCAGTACTTC
CASSLAVQSNYEQYF
>TRBJ2-2|19|TRBD2|few|TRBV6-9
TGTGCCAGCAGTTCCCGGACTAGCGGGGGCCCGACGAACACCGGGGAGCTGTTTTTT
CASSSRTSGGPTNTGELFF
>TRBJ2-5|15|NA|few|TRBV5-1
TGCGCCAGCAGCCCGCTCAGGGGACGGATGGAGACCCAGTACTTC
CASSPLRGRMETQYF
>TRBJ2-6|15|NA|NA|TRBV10-3
TGTGCCATCAGTGAGTTAGACTCTGGGGCCAACGTCCTGACTTTC
CAISELDSGANVLTF
>TRBJ1-1|12|NA|NA|TRBV29-1
TGCAGCGTTGAAGGGTATGGGAGTGAAGCTTTCTTT
CSVEGYGSEAFF
>TRBJ1-1|16|TRBD1|many|TRBV6-5
TGTGCCAGCAGTAAAACAGGGGGTCGGTTGTACACTGAAGCTTTCTTT
CASSKTGGRLYTEAFF
>TRBJ1-2|15|NA|NA|TRBV12-3/TRBV12-4
TGTGCCAGCAGTTTCACGAGGGTGGGGAGCTATGGCTACACCTTC
CASSFTRVGSYGYTF
>TRBJ1-2|14|TRBD1|NA|TRBV6-5
TGTGCCAGCAGAATCCAGACAGGGGTCTATGGCTACACCTTC
CASRIQTGVYGYTF
>TRBJ1-2|14|TRBD1|few|TRBV27
TGTGCCAGCAGTTTAAAGGGGGCAAGCTATGGCTACACCTTC
CASSLKGASYGYTF
>TRBJ2-3|16|NA|NA|TRBV15
TGTGCCACCAGCACTGGGAGCGGAGGCCTCACAGATACGCAGTATTTT
CATSTGSGGLTDTQYF
>TRBJ1-2|17|TRBD1|NA|TRBV28
TGTGCCAGCAGTCCGACGACCCGGGACAGGGGGGGGCATGGCTACACCTTC
CASSPTTRDRGGHGYTF
>TRBJ1-6|15|NA|few|TRBV4-1
TGCGCCAGCAGCAAGTCGACAGTCTTTAATTCACCCCTCCACTTT
CASSKSTVFNSPLHF
>TRBJ1-3|13|NA|NA|TRBV21-1
TGTGCCAGCAGCGGGGACTGTGGAAACACCATATATTTT
CASSGDCGNTIYF
>TRBJ2-7|15|NA|few|TRBV12-3/TRBV12-4
TGTGCCAGCAGTTTAGAAGTTGGGGGAGTCTACGAGCAGTACTTC
CASSLEVGGVYEQYF
>TRBJ1-1|14|NA|few|TRBV2
TGTGCCAGCAGGATAAACGGGGTTTTCACTGAAGCTTTCTTT
CASRINGVFTEAFF
>TRBJ1-2|13|NA|few|TRBV9
TGTGCCAGCAGCCCCAATGAGCGCGAGGGCTACACCTTC
CASSPNEREGYTF
>TRBJ2-1|13|NA|few|TRBV7-3
TGTGCCAGCAGCGGGACTCCATTCAATGAGCAGTTCTTC
CASSGTPFNEQFF
>TRBJ1-4|13|NA|NA|TRBV19
TGTGCCAGTAGCAGGGTGATTAATGAAAAACTGTTTTTT
CASSRVINEKLFF
>TRBJ1-2|14|NA|few|TRBV20-1
TGCAGTGCTAGAGATGGCTCTGGAGACTATGGCTACACCTTC
CSARDGSGDYGYTF
>TRBJ2-7|16|NA|few|TRBV10-3
TGTGCCATCCAAAGTGGGTCTCTGATGGACGGGCGGGGGCAGTACTTC
CAIQSGSLMDGRGQYF
>TRBJ2-1|20|NA|few|TRBV19
TGTGCCAGTAGTATCGAAGCGCCATTGCTACCTCGAGGTTACTACAATGAGCAGTTCTTC
CASSIEAPLLPRGYYNEQFF
>TRBJ2-3|15|NA|few|TRBV4-3
TGCGCCAGCAGCCAAGAGGGCTGGGGGTCAGATACGCAGTATTTT
CASSQEGWGSDTQYF
>TRBJ1-1|14|NA|NA|TRBV6-5
TGTGCCAGCAGTTCTACAGGGTTGAACACTGAAGCTTTCTTT
CASSSTGLNTEAFF
>TRBJ1-2|12|NA|many|TRBV12-3/TRBV12-4
TGTGCCAGCAGTTTACAAAACTATGGCTACACCTTC
CASSLQNYGYTF
>TRBJ2-1|15|NA|NA|TRBV9
TGTGCCAGCAGCGTAGAAGTGGGGGGTTGGAATGAGCAGTTCTTC
CASSVEVGGWNEQFF
>TRBJ1-1|15|NA|once|TRBV7-2
TGTGCCAGCAGCTTGGGGGTAGGGGGAAGGACTGAAGCTTTCTTT
CASSLGVGGRTEAFF
>TRBJ2-1|13|NA|NA|TRBV4-3
TGCGCCAGCAGCCAAGACTATGGCCGTGAGCAGTTCTTC
CASSQDYGREQFF
>TRBJ2-6|14|NA|few|TRBV24-1
TGTGCCACCAGTGAAACTTGGGGGGCCAACGTCCTGACTTTC
CATSETWGANVLTF
>TRBJ1-1|14|NA|few|TRBV4-3
TGCGCCAGCAGCCAAGAACGGGGGGACACTGAAGCTTTCTTT
CASSQERGDTEAFF
>TRBJ1-2|14|TRBD1|few|TRBV6-5
TGTGCCAGCACCTCGGACAGGGTTAACTATGGCTACACCTTC
CASTSDRVNYGYTF
>TRBJ1-1|13|NA|NA|TRBV5-1
TGCGCCAGCAGCTTGGTCCAGGACACTGAAGCTTTCTTT
CASSLVQDTEAFF
>TRBJ2-1|15|TRBD2|few|TRBV5-1
TGCGCCAGCAGCATACGGACTAGCGGGGCCCATGAGCAGTTCTTC
CASSIRTSGAHEQFF
>TRBJ2-5|16|TRBD2|few|TRBV6-1
TGTGCCAGCAGTGACGGACTAGCGGGGGGTATAAAGACCCAGTACTTC
CASSDGLAGGIKTQYF
>TRBJ1-5|12|NA|few|TRBV10-3
TGTGCCATCAGTGACAGTTATCAGCCCCAGCATTTT
CAISDSYQPQHF
>TRBJ2-3|18|TRBD1|few|TRBV18
TGTGCCAGCTCACCAACTGGGACAGGGGGCCGGTCCACAGATACGCAGTATTTT
CASSPTGTGGRSTDTQYF
>TRBJ1-2|15|TRBD1|NA|TRBV19
TGTGCCAGTAGTACCCCGGGACAGGGGGCGCGTGGCTACACCTTC
CASSTPGQGARGYTF
>TRBJ2-3|15|TRBD1|NA|TRBV9
TGTGCCAGCAGCCGACCGGGACAGAGGACAGATACGCAGTATTTT
CASSRPGQRTDTQYF
>TRBJ1-1|16|NA|NA|TRBV9
TGTGCCAGCAGCCCGAGGGTATTGGCAGCGAGCACTGAAGCTTTCTTT
CASSPRVLAASTEAFF
>TRBJ2-4|18|TRBD1|few|TRBV6-5
TGTGCCAGCAGTTACTTTCCCACAGGGGGACTCTCCAAAAACATTCAGTACTTC
CASSYFPTGGLSKNIQYF
>TRBJ2-4|18|TRBD1|NA|TRBV5-1
TGCGCCAGCAGCTTGGATTCGGCAGGGGGCGCGTCCAAAAACATTCAGTACTTC
CASSLDSAGGASKNIQYF
>TRBJ2-3|13|NA|many|TRBV27
TGTGCCAGCTCATCCTCTAGCACAGATACGCAGTATTTT
CASSSSSTDTQYF
>TRBJ2-1|14|TRBD2|few|TRBV20-1
TGCAGTGCTACCCTAGCGGGGGGAATCAATGAGCAGTTCTTC
CSATLAGGINEQFF
>TRBJ1-2|14|TRBD1|few|TRBV5-1
TGCGCCAGCAGCTCGGGACAGCTCCCCTATGGCTACACCTTC
CASSSGQLPYGYTF
>TRBJ1-6|14|TRBD1|NA|TRBV20-1
TGCAGTGTTCACTCGGGACAGGGGACTCAATCCCTCCACTTT
CSVHSGQGTQSLHF
>TRBJ2-7|14|NA|many|TRBV5-1
TGCGCCAGCAGCGTCGACAGCCGGTCCTACGAGCAGTACTTC
CASSVDSRSYEQYF
>TRBJ2-6|17|NA|NA|TRBV14
TGTGCCAGCAGCCAAGAAGTACTAGGCTCTGGGGCCAACGTCCTGACTTTC
CASSQEVLGSGANVLTF